The 22 T cell receptor beta chains reported below all come from one sample, sequenced in a study of CD8 T cells in ankylosing spondylitis. From the 5' RACE reads, TCRdb called clonotypes with MiXCR, one entry per CDR3 protein. Among 350,000 or so distinct CDR3 sequences, more than 9% were seen once, and the ten largest hold around 10%. Sequencing was carried out using blood, either unsorted or a sorted T cell fraction (not recorded which). The source is a female donor with ankylosing spondylitis or in good health (not recorded which).

This clonotype was detected a few times. CDR3 sequence (DNA): TGCGCCAGCAGCTTAACAGGGCGGTACCAAGAGACCCAGTACTTC. Protein: CASSLTGRYQETQYF. The rearrangement links TRBV5-1 to TRBJ2-5, with a weak D call TRBD1 (6 bases). Germline CDR1 reads SGHRS; CDR2 reads YFSETQ. The CDR3 runs to 15 residues. V was cut by 2 bases and J by 0 bases, with 11 bases left in between.

At least ten counts were recorded for this clonotype. This chain joins TRBV5-1 and TRBJ2-3, with TRBD2 matching over 7 bases. CDR3 length: 16 residues. With 0 bases clipped from V and 4 bases from J, the junction kept 8 bases outside the gene matches. CDR1 and CDR2 (germline): SGHRS, YFSETQ. CDR3 protein: CASSLATSATADTQYF. The CDR3 region has the DNA TGCGCCAGCAGCTTGGCTACTAGCGCTACAGCAGATACGCAGTATTTT.

This clonotype came up many times. The V gene is TRBV9, the J gene TRBJ2-1, with 14 bases lining up with TRBD2. CDR3 length: 16 residues. Germline assignment: CDR1 SGDLS and CDR2 YYNGEE. With 4 bases clipped from V and 8 bases from J, the junction kept 8 bases outside the gene matches. The CDR3 region has the DNA TGTGCCAGCAGCCCACGACTAGCGGGGGGGACAGATGAGCAGTTCTTC. This gives the protein CASSPRLAGGTDEQFF.

This clonotype was counted many times. CDR3 sequence: CASSSDAGHGNEQFF. Here the CDR3 DNA reads TGTGCCAGCAGTTCCGATGCGGGGCATGGGAATGAGCAGTTCTTC. The J gene is TRBJ2-1, the V gene TRBV12-3 or TRBV12-4; TRBD2 might be the D (6 bases). The V end lost 4 bases, the J end lost 7 bases, and 17 bases lay between the germline ends. This CDR3 spans 15 amino acids.

This clonotype was picked up a small number of times. The chain uses TRBV5-1 and TRBJ1-1; TRBD1 matches at 10 bases. The ends lost 4 bases at V and 8 bases at J; junction bases unmatched: 14. This CDR3 contains 16 residues. From germline, CDR1 is SGHRS and CDR2 YFSETQ. CDR3 nucleotides: TGCGCCAGCAGCCTGGGGGCGGGGACAGGGGCATCAGAAGCTTTCTTT. Its translation is CASSLGAGTGASEAFF. Drawing the rest from reference TRBV5-1 and TRBJ1-1, the complete variable domain is KAGVTQTPRYLIKTRGQQVTLSCSPISGHRSVSWYQQTPGQGLQFLFEYFSETQRNKGNFPGRFSGRQFSNSRSEMNVSTLELGDSALYLCASSLGAGTGASEAFFGQGTRLTVV.

Of note for this clonotype: One end of the junction fails to match germline, which may point to a read error. The chain combines TRBV10-3 with TRBJ2-3; D remains unclear. The CDR3 is made up of 14 amino acids. Per germline, CDR1 ENHRY and CDR2 SYGVKD. The CDR3 nucleotides read TGTGCCGCGAGAGACGCCTTGGATTCAGATACCCAGTATTTT. Translation: CAARDALDSDTQYF.

There are many counts of this clonotype. The V and J genes are TRBV12-3 or TRBV12-4 and TRBJ1-1; 7 nucleotides match TRBD1. The CDR3 totals 14 residues. J was trimmed by 4 bases and V by 5 bases; bases with no gene match: 7. This CDR3 is CASSNRQGVTEAFF. CDR3 DNA: TGTGCCAGCAGTAACCGACAGGGAGTCACTGAAGCTTTCTTT.

This clonotype appeared many times. The rearrangement links TRBV28 to TRBJ2-5, with D possibly being TRBD2 (5 bases). This CDR3 spans 15 amino acids. The V and J ends lost 3 bases and 0 bases respectively, with 11 bases between them. CDR1 and CDR2 (germline): MDHEN, SYDVKM. CDR3 coding DNA: TGTGCCAGCAGTTTCATAGAGACTAACCAAGAGACCCAGTACTTC. Its protein product is CASSFIETNQETQYF.

This rearrangement joins TRBV12-3 or TRBV12-4 to TRBJ2-1; 13 nucleotides agree with TRBD2. J gave up 4 bases and V 6 bases, and 3 bases lay outside the gene matches. This CDR3 is 15 amino acids long. CDR3 protein: CASRTLAGGYNEQFF. CDR3 DNA: TGTGCCAGCAGAACACTAGCGGGGGGGTACAATGAGCAGTTCTTC.

The chain uses TRBV5-5 and TRBJ2-5; D might be TRBD1 or TRBD2, each matching 5 bases. Between the trimmed V and J ends, which lost 10 bases and 2 bases, there was a span of 18 bases. In germline, CDR1 is SGHKS, CDR2 YYEKEE (reference sequence). The CDR3 length is 14 residues. CDR3: CASYPGTGQETQYF. The CDR3 DNA follows: TGTGCCTCCTACCCTGGGACGGGACAAGAGACCCAGTACTTC.

This clonotype was observed at least ten times. The V and J genes are TRBV20-1 and TRBJ2-3, with a tentative D call TRBD2 (5 bases). Looked up from germline, CDR1 is DFQATT and CDR2 is SNEGSKA (reference sequence). CDR3 size: 14 residues. V gave up 7 bases and J gave up 2 bases, with 16 bases separating them. The CDR3 coding sequence is TGCAGTGGGGGAGCACGTTTAAACACAGATACGCAGTATTTT. This encodes CSGGARLNTDTQYF.

In its sample, this clonotype was seen a few times. The rearrangement links TRBV27 to TRBJ2-5; 8 bases match TRBD2. CDR1 is MNHEY and CDR2 is SMNVEV in the germline V gene (reference sequence). With 6 bases clipped from V and 5 bases from J, the junction kept 11 bases outside the gene matches. This CDR3 comprises 15 residues. CDR3 residues: CASSRSGAGVETQYF. The CDR3 DNA reads TGTGCCAGCAGCCGTAGCGGGGCCGGAGTGGAGACCCAGTACTTC.

The chain couples TRBV9 to TRBJ2-1; no firm D call. The CDR3 has 12 amino acids. Per the germline V gene, CDR1 is SGDLS and CDR2 is YYNGEE. Deletions cut 0 bases from V and 8 bases from J, with 6 bases between. The CDR3 coding sequence is TGTGCCAGCAGCGTAGGTCCCGATGAGCAGTTCTTC. Protein product: CASSVGPDEQFF.

This clonotype was counted between two and nine times. The chain employs TRBV4-2 and TRBJ2-1; the match to TRBD2 covers 14 bases. The germline gives CDR1 LGHNA, CDR2 YNFKEQ. The CDR3 has 18 residues. V trimming: 3 bases; J trimming: 7 bases; junction bases outside the gene matches: 11. The CDR3 region is CASSQGDGGTSGRNEQFF. The CDR3 DNA is TGTGCCAGCAGCCAGGGGGACGGGGGGACTAGCGGGAGAAATGAGCAGTTCTTC.

In its sample, this clonotype was seen many times. This chain joins TRBV20-1 and TRBJ2-5; D call uncertain. CDR3 length equals 12 residues. The germline gives CDR1 DFQATT, CDR2 SNEGSKA (reference sequence). Deletions cut 8 bases from V and 1 base from J, with 11 bases between. In nucleotides, the CDR3 is TGCAGTACTAACGAGATCCAAGAGACCCAGTACTTC. It yields the protein CSTNEIQETQYF.

At least ten counts were recorded for this clonotype. This rearrangement joins TRBV11-2 to TRBJ2-1; D may be TRBD1 (5 bases). CDR3 length: 14 residues. V lost 5 bases and J lost 7, with 15 bases in between. Germline V gives CDR1 SGHAT, CDR2 FQNNGV. The CDR3 sequence: CASSIRQLQNEQFF. CDR3 coding DNA: TGTGCCAGCAGCATTCGACAGCTTCAAAATGAGCAGTTCTTC.

This clonotype occurred many times. The V call is TRBV5-1, the J call TRBJ2-1, with 9 bases aligning to TRBD1. Germline CDR1 reads SGHRS; CDR2 reads YFSETQ. The CDR3 is made up of 15 amino acids. After removal of 3 bases from V and 6 bases from J, the junction contained 7 bases not matched to a gene. CDR3 protein: CASSSTGTGLNEQFF. CDR3 nucleotides: TGCGCCAGCAGCTCTACCGGGACAGGGCTCAATGAGCAGTTCTTC.

This clonotype was found many times. The rearrangement joins TRBV10-3 to TRBJ2-3, with D possibly called TRBD1 or TRBD2 (5 bases each). Germline V CDR1 and CDR2: ENHRY, SYGVKD. Between the trimmed V and J ends, which lost 6 bases and 4 bases, there was a span of 17 bases. The CDR3 is 15 amino acids. CDR3 DNA: TGTGCCATCAGCGATACTAAATTGGGGGCAGATACGCAGTATTTT. Protein sequence: CAISDTKLGADTQYF.

This clonotype appeared many times. J is TRBJ1-3 and V is TRBV7-8, with 8 bases identical to TRBD1. The CDR3 spans 15 residues. The germline V gene encodes CDR1 SGHVS and CDR2 FQNEAQ. V lost 4 bases to trimming and J lost 1 base; unmatched junction nucleotides: 3. CDR3 amino acids: CASSSNRGSGNTIYF. The CDR3 region has the DNA TGTGCCAGCAGCTCTAACAGGGGGTCTGGAAACACCATATATTTT. Looking up the rest from reference TRBV7-8 and TRBJ1-3 gives the full variable domain: GAGVSQSPRYKVAKRGQDVALRCDPISGHVSLFWYQQALGQGPEFLTYFQNEAQLDKSGLPSDRFFAERPEGSVSTLKIQRTQQEDSAVYLCASSSNRGSGNTIYFGEGSWLTVV.

This clonotype was counted a few times. J is TRBJ2-3 and V is TRBV10-3; D remains unclear. CDR1 and CDR2 from the germline V gene are ENHRY and SYGVKD. Trimming took off 6 bases at V and 2 bases at J, with 9 bases between the two ends. The CDR3 runs to 13 residues. The chain's CDR3 is CAIRFDNTDTQYF. The CDR3 DNA follows: TGTGCCATCAGATTCGACAACACAGATACGCAGTATTTT.

The chain's CDR3 is CSARAVRDRRDNEQFF. CDR3 nucleotide sequence: TGCAGTGCTAGAGCAGTCCGGGACAGACGGGACAATGAGCAGTTCTTC. The chain uses TRBV20-1 and TRBJ2-1; 7 nucleotides match TRBD1. The V segment lost 1 base and the J segment 5 bases; nucleotides outside the gene matches: 11. CDR3 length: 16 amino acids. The germline V gene encodes CDR1 DFQATT and CDR2 SNEGSKA (reference sequence).

This clonotype was seen a single time. The rearrangement links TRBV11-2 to TRBJ2-5; D is perhaps TRBD1 or TRBD2 (6 bases each). CDR3 size: 16 residues. Trimming took off 5 bases at V and 4 bases at J, with 20 bases between the two ends. CDR1 is SGHAT and CDR2 is FQNNGV in the germline V gene. CDR3 loop: CASSPRSGALGETQYF. The CDR3 DNA sequence: TGTGCCAGCAGCCCTCGGTCGGGGGCGTTAGGAGAGACCCAGTACTTC.